What follows describes a single T cell receptor (beta chain). Antigen: not known. The sample is drawn from a study of human T cells and chemical hapten exposure. Across the whole study: TCR yield per sample varied, mainly due to pooled library volumes.

The time point: patch test 2, 6 weeks after DPC sensitization. As for treatment: therapeutic diphenylcyclopropenone sensitization with weekly scalp DPC. TCRdb re-analysed the RACE reads in MiXCR, keeping a single row per CDR3 protein. The sample yields about 40,000 distinct CDR3 sequences, 3.3% seen once. V was pared by 7 bases and J by 5 bases, with 10 bases between. CDR3 length: 11 residues. Germline CDR1 and CDR2: SQVTM and ANQGSEA. Study-level points and caveats: Versus controls, expanded TCRs had significantly more large CDR3 similarity clusters.

This TCR was recovered from a man in his forties with alopecia areata. Some clones in this sample may be carry-over from other donors' samples. The sample in question was whole blood, obtained in connection with sensitization to the hapten diphenylcyclopropenone (DPC). The chain is built from TRBV29-1 and TRBJ2-3; D is unresolved. This CDR3 reads CSGGSQDTQYF. The CDR3 region has the DNA TGCAGCGGTGGGTCCCAAGATACGCAGTATTTT.